The 18 T cell receptor beta chains below come from one sample, sequenced in a study of T cell responses to AZD1222 COVID-19 vaccine. Using immunoSEQ multiplex PCR, the repertoire was profiled, and TCRdb retains in-frame clones only, with some absent. Counted here are more than 150,000 clones, 94% occurring once; the ten biggest clones make up approximately 0.6%. The sample here was peripheral blood, taken on day 0 of AZD1222 vaccination. These receptors originate from an adult in good health.

The chain links TRBV19 to TRBJ2-4, with 7 bases lining up with TRBD2. The germline V gene encodes CDR1 LNHDA and CDR2 SQIVND (reference sequence). The CDR3 loop spans 15 amino acids. V trimming: 5 bases; J trimming: 6 bases; junction bases outside the gene matches: 10. CDR3 residues: CASSGLGRTINIQYF. CDR3 sequence (DNA): TGTGCCAGTAGTGGACTAGGACGAACTATAAACATTCAGTACTTC.

In DNA, the CDR3 is TGTGCCTGGAGTGTACTTGGGAGTTCATACGAGCAGTACTTC. It encodes CAWSVLGSSYEQYF. The chain has TRBV30 and TRBJ2-7; a possible D gene is TRBD2 (5 bases). Looked up from germline, CDR1 is GTSNPN and CDR2 is SVGIG (reference sequence). CDR3 size: 14 residues. Trimming left V 0 bases short and J 4 bases short, with 13 bases between.

The V and J genes are TRBV6-5 and TRBJ2-7; D ambiguous. CDR1 MNHEY and CDR2 SVGAGI come from the germline V gene. V lost 0 bases and J lost 6, with 9 bases in between. This CDR3 spans 13 amino acids. The CDR3 here is CASSYSTSSEQYF. CDR3 nucleotides: TGTGCCAGCAGTTACTCGACTTCTTCCGAGCAGTACTTC.

The chain is built from TRBV6-1 and TRBJ2-7, with 10 positions matching TRBD1. The ends lost 3 bases at V and 7 bases at J; junction bases unmatched: 21. This CDR3 has 19 amino acids. The V gene's germline CDR1 is MNHNS and CDR2 SASEGT. CDR3: CASSDKGMDGTRQGAEQYF. The CDR3 coding sequence is TGTGCCAGCAGTGATAAGGGGATGGATGGTACGAGACAGGGGGCAGAGCAGTACTTC.

The chain employs TRBV28 and TRBJ1-2; possible D gene TRBD1, 5 bases. CDR1 and CDR2 (germline): MDHEN, SYDVKM. The V end was cut by 7 bases, the J end by 8 bases, with 14 bases between. The CDR3 consists of 12 residues. Here the CDR3 DNA reads TGTGCCAGCACCACGCCGGGGCTCGGCTACACCTTC. The encoded protein is CASTTPGLGYTF.

The V call is TRBV30, the J call TRBJ1-6; unclear D gene. The V and J ends lost 3 bases and 6 bases respectively, with 9 bases between them. The CDR3 contains 13 residues. From germline, CDR1 is GTSNPN and CDR2 SVGIG (reference sequence). The CDR3 region has the DNA TGTGCCTGGAGGTTAGGGTTTAATTCACCCCTCCACTTT. This translates into CAWRLGFNSPLHF.

J is TRBJ1-5 and V is TRBV27, with D unclear. This CDR3 contains 14 residues. Germline V gene data show CDR1 as MNHEY and CDR2 as SMNVEV (reference sequence). Trimming stripped 5 bases from V and 1 base from J, with 9 bases between. The CDR3: CASSILGSNQPQHF. CDR3 coding DNA: TGTGCCAGCAGTATACTTGGAAGCAATCAGCCCCAGCATTTT.

The chain recombines TRBV30 with TRBJ1-2; D unresolved. Germline V lookup: CDR1 GTSNPN, CDR2 SVGIG (reference sequence). The germline V and J ends were trimmed by 1 base and 7 bases, with 10 bases remaining between them. The length of the CDR3 is 12 residues. CDR3 in DNA: TGTGCCTGGAGTGCCCCGCGACCTGGCTACACCTTC. Its translation: CAWSAPRPGYTF.

This clone was recorded many times. The rearrangement joins TRBV6-2 or TRBV6-3 to TRBJ2-1, with TRBD2 matching 9 bases. Germline V gene data show CDR1 as MNHEY and CDR2 as SVGEGT. The CDR3 spans 14 residues. V shed 4 bases, J shed 10 bases, and the junction held 8 bases outside the gene matches. The CDR3 coding sequence is TGTGCCAGCAGTTTACAGCGGGAGGTAAACGAGCAGTTCTTC. It is translated as CASSLQREVNEQFF.

This CDR3 is CASSQGADYYNEQFF. CDR3 DNA: TGCGCCAGCAGCCAAGGGGCGGATTACTACAATGAGCAGTTCTTC. This chain uses TRBV4-1 with TRBJ2-1; no firm D call. Germline V gene data show CDR1 as MGHRA and CDR2 as YSYEKL. The V end lost 1 base, the J end lost 3 bases, and 10 bases lay between the germline ends. The CDR3 is made up of 15 amino acids.

This chain links TRBV28 with TRBJ2-3; D might be TRBD1 or TRBD2, each matching 6 bases. V lost 6 bases and J 1 base, leaving 17 bases between the germline ends. The germline gives CDR1 MDHEN, CDR2 SYDVKM. The length of the CDR3 is 16 residues. CDR3 in DNA: TGTGCCAGCAGCCGGGGGCTGGGAAGCGGCACAGATACGCAGTATTTT. As protein: CASSRGLGSGTDTQYF.

J is TRBJ1-6 and V is TRBV12-3 or TRBV12-4, with a tentative D call TRBD1 (5 bases). This CDR3 contains 13 residues. Trimming removed 11 bases at V and 11 bases at J, with 19 bases between. The CDR3: CAGNDDRITPLHF. The CDR3 nucleotides read TGTGCCGGCAATGACGACAGAATTACACCCCTCCACTTT.

This clone was picked up a small number of times. The chain carries TRBV5-1 and TRBJ1-3, with no clear D. V was cut by 1 base and J by 1 base, with 18 bases left in between. CDR1 is SGHRS and CDR2 is YFSETQ in the germline V gene. The CDR3 runs 18 residues. The CDR3 coding sequence is TGCGCCAGCAGCTTGATGGTATTTCCCCTGCCTTCTGGAAACACCATATATTTT. Translated, it gives CASSLMVFPLPSGNTIYF.

This clone has a single count. The chain carries TRBV2 and TRBJ1-5, with a weak D call TRBD1 (6 bases). Germline V CDR1 and CDR2: SNHLY, FYNNEI. V was pared by 4 bases and J by 6 bases, with 10 bases between. The CDR3 runs 13 residues. The CDR3 nucleotides are TGTGCCAGCAGTGTACAGGGCGGTCAGCCCCAGCATTTT. Protein: CASSVQGGQPQHF.

J is TRBJ1-6 and V is TRBV11-2; D gene uncertain. The CDR3 runs to 14 residues. The germline V gene has CDR1 SGHAT and CDR2 FQNNGV. V lost 3 bases and J 7 bases, leaving 10 bases between the germline ends. Here the CDR3 DNA reads TGTGCCAGCAGCTTTCGGCGTGACAATTCACCCCTCCACTTT. Translated: CASSFRRDNSPLHF.

The chain carries TRBV25-1 and TRBJ1-2; D possibly corresponds to TRBD1 (5 bases). V was cut by 1 base and J by 4 bases, with 13 bases left in between. The CDR3 contains 15 residues. The germline V gene encodes CDR1 MGHDK and CDR2 SYGVNS. The CDR3 DNA follows: TGTGCCAGCAGTGAATTGGCAGGGAGTTCCTATGGCTACACCTTC. The encoded protein is CASSELAGSSYGYTF.

The J gene is TRBJ1-2, the V gene TRBV28, with TRBD1 identical over 9 bases. This CDR3 region has 13 residues. Per germline, CDR1 MDHEN and CDR2 SYDVKM. V lost 8 bases to trimming and J lost 6 bases; unmatched junction nucleotides: 7. The chain's CDR3 is CASRPTGGNGYTF. The CDR3 nucleotides are TGTGCCAGCCGCCCGACAGGGGGGAATGGCTACACCTTC.

The chain has TRBV5-1 and TRBJ1-5, with 8 bases aligning to TRBD1. From germline, CDR1 is SGHRS and CDR2 YFSETQ. The CDR3 is 18 amino acids. V was clipped by 1 base and J by 4 bases; unmatched bases: 13. The CDR3 nucleotides are TGCGCCAGCAGCTTGCGGGGGACTGGGGACAGGATAAATCAGCCCCAGCATTTT. Its translation is CASSLRGTGDRINQPQHF.